A selection of T cell receptor beta chains follows, all from one sample in a study of breast tumors, draining lymph nodes, adjacent tissues. From the multiplex PCR reads, TCRdb called clonotypes with MiXCR, one entry per CDR3 protein. The sample has around 230,000 distinct CDR3 sequences, under 40% seen once. The sequencing input was axillary lymph node tissue. All receptors derive from a female donor with breast cancer. Some clones in this sample may be carry-over from other donors' samples. The CDR3 runs from the conserved cysteine through the conserved F or W. Each record gives: V gene, D gene, J gene, clone size, CDR3 DNA, CDR3 protein. A D gene is named only where the DNA matches it firmly. Clone size is stated in some rows and not others, as once, few, many or a class when expanded.

TRBV5-1	TRBD2	TRBJ2-7	many	TGCGCCAGCAGCTTAGTAGCGGGGGCATCCTACGAGCAGTACTTC	CASSLVAGASYEQYF
TRBV30	TRBD1	TRBJ2-1	few	TGTGCCTGGAGTCCGGGACAGGGCTACAATGAGCAGTTCTTC	CAWSPGQGYNEQFF
TRBV5-4	TRBD2	TRBJ2-1	few	TGTGCCAGCAGCTTAGCGGGGGAGATGTACAATGAGCAGTTCTTC	CASSLAGEMYNEQFF
TRBV20-1	.	TRBJ2-3	many	TGCAGTGCTAACTCCGGGACTGATACGCAGTATTTT	CSANSGTDTQYF
TRBV18	.	TRBJ2-7	many	TGTGCCAGCTCGTCTTCCGAGCAGTACTTC	CASSSSEQYF
TRBV6-1	.	TRBJ1-2	few	TGTGCCAGCAGTTACTCAGGGGATCCTAACTATGGCTACACCTTC	CASSYSGDPNYGYTF
TRBV12-3/TRBV12-4	.	TRBJ2-3	few	TGTGCCAGCAACCTACAGGGCCTGAGTTACGCGCAGTATTTT	CASNLQGLSYAQYF
TRBV6-5	.	TRBJ1-3	.	TGTGCCAGCAGTTACTCGAGTCGGGGTATCTCTGGAAACACCATATATTTT	CASSYSSRGISGNTIYF
TRBV15	TRBD1	TRBJ2-6	many	TGTGCCACCAGCAGTTCATGGACAGGGGATGTGGGGGCCAACGTCCTGACTTTC	CATSSSWTGDVGANVLTF
TRBV11-2	.	TRBJ1-2	.	TGTGCCAGCAGCTTTGGGCAGGGGTACGAGAGGGGCTACACCTTC	CASSFGQGYERGYTF
TRBV5-8	TRBD2	TRBJ2-1	few	TGTGCCAGCAGCTTGGGACTAGCGGGAGGCCGAGGGGAGCAGTTCTTC	CASSLGLAGGRGEQFF
TRBV18	.	TRBJ2-5	many	TGTGCCAGCTCACCAAACCCCCAAGAGACCCAGTACTTC	CASSPNPQETQYF
TRBV20-1	.	TRBJ2-5	many	TGCAGTGGACTGTTTTCGGAGACCCAGTACTTC	CSGLFSETQYF
TRBV7-3	.	TRBJ1-2	once	TGTGCCAGCAGCCCGGGAGTAGGAGCTAACTATGGCTACACCTTC	CASSPGVGANYGYTF
TRBV9	TRBD2	TRBJ2-7	many	TGTGCCAGCAGCGAGGGGATTGGGACTAGCGTGGACTACGAGCAGTACTTC	CASSEGIGTSVDYEQYF
TRBV9	TRBD2	TRBJ2-2	few	TGTGCCAGCAGCGCTCTGGGGGGGTCCCCGGCCGGGGAGCTGTTTTTT	CASSALGGSPAGELFF
TRBV20-1	.	TRBJ2-7	.	TGCATTGACCCTAAGACTAGGTCCACCTACGAGCAGTACTTC	CIDPKTRSTYEQYF
TRBV6-5	.	TRBJ1-4	.	TGTGCCAGCAGTTACGGGGTTGCAACTAATGAAAAACTGTTTTTT	CASSYGVATNEKLFF
TRBV7-9	TRBD2	TRBJ2-5	.	TGTGCCAGCAGGCCGACTAGCGGGAAGGAGACCCAGTACTTC	CASRPTSGKETQYF
TRBV20-1	TRBD2	TRBJ2-3	many	TGCAGTGCCCAGTTCCTTACCCGGACTAGCGGGAGTCCTAGCACAGATACGCAGTATTTT	CSAQFLTRTSGSPSTDTQYF
TRBV7-9	.	TRBJ2-5	.	TGTGCCAGCAGCATAACCGGAGCAAGAGGGGCCCAGTACTTC	CASSITGARGAQYF
TRBV7-9	TRBD1	TRBJ1-4	many	TGTGCCAGCAGTTTTGGGACAGCCCTTAATGAAAAACTGTTTTTT	CASSFGTALNEKLFF
TRBV7-2	.	TRBJ1-2	few	TGTGCCAGCAGCCCCCGGAGGGGCTTTAACTATGGCTACCCCTTC	CASSPRRGFNYGYPF
TRBV6-1	.	TRBJ1-6	many	TGTGCCAGCAGTGAAGTCTCGTCATTGGCACCCCTCCACTTT	CASSEVSSLAPLHF
TRBV29-1	TRBD1	TRBJ2-5	many	TGCAGCGTCCACACCCCGGGACAGGGAGAAGAGACCCAGTACTTC	CSVHTPGQGEETQYF
TRBV7-9	TRBD1	TRBJ2-5	.	TGTGCCAGCAGCCGGACAGGTTCCCAAGAGACCCAGTACTTC	CASSRTGSQETQYF
TRBV24-1	TRBD2	TRBJ2-2	many	TGTGCCACCAGTGATGGACTAGCGGGGGACCACACCGGGGAGCTGTTTTTT	CATSDGLAGDHTGELFF
TRBV5-1	.	TRBJ1-6	many	TGCGCCAGCAGCAAGGGACTGAATAATTCACCCCTCCACTTT	CASSKGLNNSPLHF